The TCR beta chain under discussion was sequenced for a study of blood T cell repertoires in COVID-19. The germline V gene has CDR1 KGHSH and CDR2 LQKENI. The CDR3 runs 13 residues. Trimming stripped 2 bases from V and 8 bases from J, with 12 bases between. The assay was immunoSEQ multiplex PCR, and TCRdb's table has in-frame clones only and misses some. The table records more than 140,000 clones, about 85% of them present only once. This sequence was found in a human donor in a cohort sampled during active COVID-19. This rearrangement joins TRBV18 to TRBJ1-2; D unresolved. Sequencing was done on a sample of peripheral blood. CDR3 sequence: CASSPDPGGGYTF. The CDR3 coding sequence is TGTGCCAGCTCACCAGACCCCGGAGGCGGCTACACCTTC. Full variable domain (outside the CDR3, taken from reference TRBV18 and TRBJ1-2): NAGVMQNPRHLVRRRGQEARLRCSPMKGHSHVYWYRQLPEEGLKFMVYLQKENIIDESGMPKERFSAEFPKEGPSILRIQQVVRGDSAAYFCASSPDPGGGYTFGSGTRLTVV.